This is a list of T cell receptor beta chains from one sample in a study of brain metastases from non-small cell lung cancer. Libraries were prepared by immunoSEQ multiplex PCR; TCRdb keeps only in-frame clonotypes and omits some of them. The repertoire includes some 4,500 clones, approximately 85% of them detected once, and 5.5% to 6% sits in the top ten. Sequences were obtained from primary lung tumor tissue. Receptors originate from a donor at least 40 years old with non-small cell lung cancer. The CDR3 runs from the conserved cysteine through the conserved F or W. Each record gives: J gene, V gene, CDR3 protein.

J gene: TRBJ1-2; V gene: TRBV10-2; CDR3 protein: CASSDGRNNYGYTF
J gene: TRBJ2-7; V gene: TRBV6-2/TRBV6-3; CDR3 protein: CASSYSLGYEQYF
J gene: TRBJ2-7; V gene: TRBV4-1; CDR3 protein: CASSQDSSYEQYF
J gene: TRBJ2-5; V gene: TRBV5-1; CDR3 protein: CASSLNSGSAETQYF
J gene: TRBJ2-7; V gene: TRBV6-5; CDR3 protein: CASSQLSYGPYEQYF
J gene: TRBJ1-1; V gene: TRBV3-1/TRBV3-2; CDR3 protein: CASSQPPITEAFF
J gene: TRBJ1-1; V gene: TRBV19; CDR3 protein: CASSSTGDTEAFF
J gene: TRBJ1-4; V gene: TRBV18; CDR3 protein: CASSREAGEKLFF
J gene: TRBJ2-3; V gene: TRBV7-2; CDR3 protein: CASAGWTSGSNTQYF
J gene: TRBJ1-1; V gene: TRBV3-1/TRBV3-2; CDR3 protein: CASSQTGTEAFF
J gene: TRBJ2-7; V gene: TRBV28; CDR3 protein: CAGAGGQGVYEQYF
J gene: TRBJ2-2; V gene: TRBV5-1; CDR3 protein: CASTLGGSNTGELFF
J gene: TRBJ2-7; V gene: TRBV20-1; CDR3 protein: CSASPRSSGSGYEQYF
J gene: TRBJ1-6; V gene: TRBV10-3; CDR3 protein: CATRDNLNSPLHF
J gene: TRBJ2-7; V gene: TRBV15; CDR3 protein: CATSGTSGRSEQYF
J gene: TRBJ2-5; V gene: TRBV28; CDR3 protein: CASSHGTRQETQYF
J gene: TRBJ1-6; V gene: TRBV30; CDR3 protein: CAWSDLGSSYNSPLHF
J gene: TRBJ1-4; V gene: TRBV15; CDR3 protein: CATSRDSGENEKLFF
J gene: TRBJ1-5; V gene: TRBV6-5; CDR3 protein: CASSYNEGKFHQPQHF
J gene: TRBJ2-4; V gene: TRBV21-1; CDR3 protein: CASRDLGENIQYF
J gene: TRBJ2-7; V gene: TRBV10-1; CDR3 protein: CASRSYEQYF
J gene: TRBJ2-5; V gene: TRBV7-2; CDR3 protein: CASSLVNQIQETQYF
J gene: TRBJ1-2; V gene: TRBV3-1/TRBV3-2; CDR3 protein: CASSQGPGYGYTF
J gene: TRBJ1-3; V gene: TRBV6-5; CDR3 protein: CASSYSGLDSGNTIYF
J gene: TRBJ1-5; V gene: TRBV21-1; CDR3 protein: CASRKWLAHWHHQPQHF
J gene: TRBJ2-6; V gene: TRBV28; CDR3 protein: CASTGQISGANVLTF
J gene: TRBJ2-2; V gene: TRBV6-5; CDR3 protein: CASSSGLAGVTGELFF
J gene: TRBJ2-5; V gene: TRBV5-1; CDR3 protein: CASTLGRTGETQYF
J gene: TRBJ2-7; V gene: TRBV19; CDR3 protein: CASSIGGTSGAYEQYF
J gene: TRBJ2-1; V gene: TRBV7-3; CDR3 protein: CASSIGLAGGLNEQFF
J gene: TRBJ1-1; V gene: TRBV20-1; CDR3 protein: CSASLYDTEAFF
J gene: TRBJ2-3; V gene: TRBV2; CDR3 protein: CARGSGSGLAGGYSGDTQYF
J gene: TRBJ2-5; V gene: TRBV3-1/TRBV3-2; CDR3 protein: CASSQESGGTQYF
J gene: TRBJ1-1; V gene: TRBV5-1; CDR3 protein: CASMGNRGAFF
J gene: TRBJ1-2; V gene: TRBV4-2; CDR3 protein: CASSQDTSVGYTF
J gene: TRBJ1-5; V gene: TRBV27; CDR3 protein: CASSFAGQNQPQHF
J gene: TRBJ2-1; V gene: TRBV7-3; CDR3 protein: CASSRTARGAFRSEQFF
J gene: TRBJ2-3; V gene: TRBV7-2; CDR3 protein: CASSPRSQGTDTQYF
J gene: TRBJ1-3; V gene: TRBV4-1; CDR3 protein: CASSPTTALTGNTIYF
J gene: TRBJ1-5; V gene: TRBV28; CDR3 protein: CASSQRGGYSNQPQHF
J gene: TRBJ1-2; V gene: TRBV30; CDR3 protein: CAWSPWDYGYTF
J gene: TRBJ2-5; V gene: TRBV28; CDR3 protein: CASSFSSGTGGLETQYF
J gene: TRBJ1-4; V gene: TRBV28; CDR3 protein: CASRGSLNEKLFF
J gene: TRBJ2-2; V gene: TRBV19; CDR3 protein: CASTRGDIGELFF
J gene: TRBJ1-6; V gene: TRBV6-5; CDR3 protein: CASRQGRNSPLHF
J gene: TRBJ1-1; V gene: TRBV28; CDR3 protein: CASSLGGGGAFF
J gene: TRBJ2-5; V gene: TRBV3-1/TRBV3-2; CDR3 protein: CASSPRRAGEETQYF
J gene: TRBJ1-1; V gene: TRBV18; CDR3 protein: CASPPERGTEAFF
J gene: TRBJ2-7; V gene: TRBV18; CDR3 protein: CASSLEEEQYF
J gene: TRBJ2-1; V gene: TRBV28; CDR3 protein: CASSYPPGSPSNEQFF
J gene: TRBJ1-1; V gene: TRBV5-1; CDR3 protein: CASGRREGGNTEAFF
J gene: TRBJ2-3; V gene: TRBV27; CDR3 protein: CATSRRVGLTTTDTQYF
J gene: TRBJ1-1; V gene: TRBV19; CDR3 protein: CASSPSVLNTEAFF
J gene: TRBJ2-1; V gene: TRBV29-1; CDR3 protein: CSVEISGRATDEQFF
J gene: TRBJ1-1; V gene: TRBV5-4; CDR3 protein: CASSLANDRVTEAFF
J gene: TRBJ1-6; V gene: TRBV7-6; CDR3 protein: CASSPRDTPSSYNSPLHF
J gene: TRBJ1-6; V gene: TRBV28; CDR3 protein: CASAGSSYNSPLHF
J gene: TRBJ2-1; V gene: TRBV12-5; CDR3 protein: CASGPPGPGNEQFF
J gene: TRBJ1-6; V gene: TRBV15; CDR3 protein: CATSARDTKNSPLHF